Reported below is one T cell receptor beta chain. The germline CDR1 and CDR2 sequences are MNHEY and SVGAGI. Trimming stripped 5 bases from V and 5 bases from J, with 12 bases between. The length of the CDR3 is 13 residues. This sample was taken from a study of blood T cell repertoires in COVID-19. Study-level information: Specimens from acute and convalescent COVID-19 originated in the United States, Italy and Spain. PBMCs, B-cell-depleted T cells, or T cells provided the cDNA or gDNA that made up the material.

Original processing notes: Amplification of reference gene primers was used by the study to estimate nucleated cell counts. Generated by immunoSEQ multiplex PCR, the TCRdb table keeps only in-frame clones and is missing some. D and trimming come from the DNA, and the V and J calls and clone size come from that table. The sample shows about 14,000 clones, 75% to 85% of them seen only once. The TCR comes from a woman aged 50 to 60 with active or convalescent COVID-19. Sequencing was performed on peripheral blood. The chain recombines TRBV6-5 with TRBJ2-5, with D perhaps TRBD2 (6 bases). The DNA of the CDR3 is TGTGCCAGCAGTACGGGAGTCGTGGAGACCCAGTACTTC. Amino acid sequence: CASSTGVVETQYF.